Listed below are T cell receptor beta chains from one sample, sequenced in a study of chemoradiotherapy in HPV16-positive cancers. Profiling relied on immunoSEQ multiplex PCR, and the TCRdb table lists in-frame clones only, not all of them. This repertoire shows a few thousand clones, 74% found once; its top ten account for roughly 9.8%. This sample comprised tumor tissue, obtained from a patient who underwent chemoradiotherapy. These receptors all come from a human donor with HPV-associated anogenital cancer. Each CDR3 is given with its conserved first and last residue. The D gene is left open where the match is weak. Size values are once, few and many counts, or a class for expanded clones, and some rows have none.

TRBV6-1	TRBJ2-2	TRBD2	-	TGTGCCAGCAGTGCCGGAACTAGCGATGGCAGGGAGCTGTTTTTT	CASSAGTSDGRELFF
TRBV7-9	TRBJ2-3	-	-	TGTGCCAGCAGCTTAGACGGGATAAGGCCAGATACGCAGTATTTT	CASSLDGIRPDTQYF
TRBV12-5	TRBJ2-7	TRBD1	-	TGTGCTAGTGGACAGGGACAGGGATACGAGCAGTACTTC	CASGQGQGYEQYF
TRBV27	TRBJ2-1	TRBD2	-	TGTGCCAGCAGTTTAACAAAGACTAGCGGGCCGCAGTTCTTC	CASSLTKTSGPQFF
TRBV11-2	TRBJ1-2	-	-	TGTGCCAGCAGCTTAGATCATACGGACCTCTATGGCTACACCTTC	CASSLDHTDLYGYTF
TRBV5-1	TRBJ2-5	-	once	TGCGCCAGCAGCCGGGGAAACAACCAAGAGACCCAGTACTTC	CASSRGNNQETQYF
TRBV7-9	TRBJ2-3	-	-	TGTGCCAGCAGCCCGAGGCCCGGACAGCTCCTGCCTGGCACAGATACGCAGTATTTT	CASSPRPGQLLPGTDTQYF
TRBV11-2	TRBJ2-7	-	-	TGTGCCAGCAGCGCACAGGGCTCCTACGAGCAGTACTTC	CASSAQGSYEQYF
TRBV14	TRBJ2-4	-	-	TGTGCCAGCAGCCAAAGATTCATATCAGGACAGCTAGCCAAAAACATTCAGTACTTC	CASSQRFISGQLAKNIQYF
TRBV7-2	TRBJ2-7	-	-	TGTGCCAGCAGCTTTGGGGGGGACAGATACGAGCAGTACTTC	CASSFGGDRYEQYF
TRBV5-6	TRBJ2-7	-	-	TGTGCCAGCAGCCTCCTCAATTACCGCGTTCACTTC	CASSLLNYRVHF
TRBV7-8	TRBJ2-1	TRBD1	-	TGTGCCAGCAGACCTAGACAGGGCCCCTCGGATGAGCAGTTCTTC	CASRPRQGPSDEQFF
TRBV5-1	TRBJ1-1	-	-	TGCGCCAGCGGGGATGGGAACACTGAAGCTTTCTTT	CASGDGNTEAFF
TRBV7-2	TRBJ2-7	TRBD2	-	TGTGCCAGCAGCAGGGGACTAGCGGGAGGACCCTCCTACGAGCAGTACTTC	CASSRGLAGGPSYEQYF
TRBV5-6	TRBJ2-5	TRBD1	-	TGTGCCAGCAGCATCTCCGTCGGGACAGGTGTTTGGGAGACCCAGTACTTC	CASSISVGTGVWETQYF